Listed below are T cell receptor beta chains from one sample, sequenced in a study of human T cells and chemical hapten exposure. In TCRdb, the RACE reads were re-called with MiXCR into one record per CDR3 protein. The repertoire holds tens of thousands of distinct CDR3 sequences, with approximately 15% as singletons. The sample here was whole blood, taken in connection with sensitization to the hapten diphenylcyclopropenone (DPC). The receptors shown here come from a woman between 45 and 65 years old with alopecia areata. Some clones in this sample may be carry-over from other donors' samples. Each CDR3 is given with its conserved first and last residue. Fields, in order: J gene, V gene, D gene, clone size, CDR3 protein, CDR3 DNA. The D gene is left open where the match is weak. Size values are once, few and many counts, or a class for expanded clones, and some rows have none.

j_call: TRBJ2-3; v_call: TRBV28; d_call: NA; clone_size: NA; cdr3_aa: CASSADGLDTDTQYF; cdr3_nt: TGTGCCAGCAGCGCTGATGGATTGGACACAGATACGCAGTATTTT
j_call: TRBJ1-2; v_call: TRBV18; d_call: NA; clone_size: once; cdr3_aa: CASSPEGASGYGYTF; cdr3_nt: TGTGCCAGCTCACCTGAAGGGGCTAGCGGCTATGGCTACACCTTC
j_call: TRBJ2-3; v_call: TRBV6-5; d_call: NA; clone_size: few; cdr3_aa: CASSYSLLATDTQYF; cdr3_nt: TGTGCCAGCAGTTACTCACTTCTTGCCACAGATACGCAGTATTTT
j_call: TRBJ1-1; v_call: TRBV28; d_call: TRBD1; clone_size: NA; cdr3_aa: CASGRDRVTEAFF; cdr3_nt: TGTGCCAGCGGGAGGGACAGGGTCACTGAAGCTTTCTTT
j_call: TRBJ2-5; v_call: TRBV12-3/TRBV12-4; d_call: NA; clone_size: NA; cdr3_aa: CASSLRDETQYF; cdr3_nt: TGTGCCAGCAGTTTACGGGATGAGACCCAGTACTTC
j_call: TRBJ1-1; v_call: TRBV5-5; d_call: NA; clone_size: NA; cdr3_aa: CASSPSMNTEAFF; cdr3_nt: TGCGCCAGCTCCCCTTCCATGAACACTGAAGCTTTCTTT
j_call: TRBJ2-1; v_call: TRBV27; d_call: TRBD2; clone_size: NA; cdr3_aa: CASKDRSGRAYNEQFF; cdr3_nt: TGTGCCAGCAAAGACAGGAGCGGGAGGGCCTACAATGAGCAGTTCTTC
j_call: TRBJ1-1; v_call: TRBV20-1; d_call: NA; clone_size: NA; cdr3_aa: CSASRTANTEAFF; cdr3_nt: TGCAGTGCTAGTAGAACAGCGAACACTGAAGCTTTCTTT
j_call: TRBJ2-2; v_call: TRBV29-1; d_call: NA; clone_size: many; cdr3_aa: CSVGGASNTGELFF; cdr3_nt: TGCAGCGTCGGAGGAGCCAGCAACACCGGGGAGCTGTTTTTT
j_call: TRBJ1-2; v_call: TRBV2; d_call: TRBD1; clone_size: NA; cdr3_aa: CASRVGQGYGYTF; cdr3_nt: TGTGCCAGCAGGGTTGGACAGGGCTATGGCTACACCTTC
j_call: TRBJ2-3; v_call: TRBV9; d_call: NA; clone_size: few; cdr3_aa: CASSVGAYFRTDTQYF; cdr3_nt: TGTGCCAGCAGCGTAGGAGCCTACTTCCGCACAGATACGCAGTATTTT
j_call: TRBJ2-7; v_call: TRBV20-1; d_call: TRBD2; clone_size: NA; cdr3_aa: CSARDQAFLAGAGYEQYF; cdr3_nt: TGCAGTGCTAGAGATCAAGCCTTCTTAGCGGGAGCGGGGTACGAGCAGTACTTC
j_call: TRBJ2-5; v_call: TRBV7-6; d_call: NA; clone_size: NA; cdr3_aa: CASSPRDTDRKVKTQYF; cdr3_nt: TGTGCCAGCAGCCCCCGGGATACCGACAGGAAGGTGAAGACCCAGTACTTC
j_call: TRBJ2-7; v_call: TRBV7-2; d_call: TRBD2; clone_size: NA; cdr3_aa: CASSSGGLAGAEQYF; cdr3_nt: TGTGCCAGCAGCTCCGGAGGACTAGCGGGAGCCGAGCAGTACTTC
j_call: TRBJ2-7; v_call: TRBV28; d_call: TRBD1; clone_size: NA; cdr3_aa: CASKGTVYEQYF; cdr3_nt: TGTGCCAGCAAAGGGACAGTCTACGAGCAGTACTTC
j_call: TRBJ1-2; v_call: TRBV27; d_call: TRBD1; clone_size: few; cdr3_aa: CASSSGTDLYRGYTF; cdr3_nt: TGTGCCAGCAGTTCCGGGACAGATCTTTACAGGGGCTACACCTTC
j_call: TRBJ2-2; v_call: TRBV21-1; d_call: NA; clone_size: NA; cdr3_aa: CASNRLAGVHTGELFF; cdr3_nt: TGTGCCAGCAACCGACTAGCGGGAGTTCACACCGGGGAGCTGTTTTTT
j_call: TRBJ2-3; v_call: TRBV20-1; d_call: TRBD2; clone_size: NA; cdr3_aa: CSARGAGTSGTDTQYF; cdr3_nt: TGCAGTGCTAGAGGCGCCGGGACTAGCGGGACAGATACGCAGTATTTT
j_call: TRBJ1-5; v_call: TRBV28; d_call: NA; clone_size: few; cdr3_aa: CASSLLTGHWHF; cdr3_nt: TGTGCCAGCAGTTTATTGACAGGTCACTGGCATTTT
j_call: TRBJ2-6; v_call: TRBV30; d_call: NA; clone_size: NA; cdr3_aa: CAWRGAPGANVLTF; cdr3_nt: TGTGCCTGGAGAGGGGCGCCCGGGGCCAACGTCCTGACTTTC
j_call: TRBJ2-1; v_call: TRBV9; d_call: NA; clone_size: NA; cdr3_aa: CASSPRGEQFF; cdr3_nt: TGTGCCAGCAGCCCAAGGGGTGAGCAGTTCTTC
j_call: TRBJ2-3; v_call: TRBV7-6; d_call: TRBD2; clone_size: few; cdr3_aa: CASSILAGDADTQYF; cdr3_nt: TGTGCCAGCAGCATACTAGCGGGTGACGCAGATACGCAGTATTTT
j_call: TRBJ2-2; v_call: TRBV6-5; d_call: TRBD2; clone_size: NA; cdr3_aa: CASSSPGLAGQTGELFF; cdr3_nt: TGTGCCAGCAGTTCGCCGGGACTAGCGGGCCAAACCGGGGAGCTGTTTTTT
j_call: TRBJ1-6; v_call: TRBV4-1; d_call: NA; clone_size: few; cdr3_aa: CASSQPDRDNSPLHF; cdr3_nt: TGCGCCAGCAGCCAACCGGACAGAGATAATTCACCCCTCCACTTT
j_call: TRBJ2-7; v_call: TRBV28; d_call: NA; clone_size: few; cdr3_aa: CASSPGGTTLYEQYF; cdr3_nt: TGTGCCAGCAGTCCCGGCGGGACAACCCTCTACGAGCAGTACTTC
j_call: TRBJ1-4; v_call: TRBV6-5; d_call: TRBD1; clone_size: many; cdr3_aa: CASRETGGADEKLFF; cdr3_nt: TGTGCCAGCAGGGAGACAGGGGGCGCGGATGAAAAACTGTTTTTT
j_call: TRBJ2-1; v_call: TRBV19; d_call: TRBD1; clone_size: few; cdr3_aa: CASSRTGGRAEQFF; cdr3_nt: TGTGCCAGTAGTCGCACAGGGGGCCGTGCTGAGCAGTTCTTC
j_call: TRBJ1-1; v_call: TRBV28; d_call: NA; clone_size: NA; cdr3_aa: CASSFPSLDSLNTEAFF; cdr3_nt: TGTGCCAGCAGTTTCCCATCCCTGGACAGCTTGAACACTGAAGCTTTCTTT
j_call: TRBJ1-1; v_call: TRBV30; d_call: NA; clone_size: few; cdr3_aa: CAWSVLPGSRTEAFF; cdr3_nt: TGTGCCTGGAGTGTACTACCGGGGAGTCGGACTGAAGCTTTCTTT
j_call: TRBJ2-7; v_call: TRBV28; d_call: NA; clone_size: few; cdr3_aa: CASTGGLFYEQYF; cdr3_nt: TGTGCCAGCACTGGGGGATTATTCTACGAGCAGTACTTC
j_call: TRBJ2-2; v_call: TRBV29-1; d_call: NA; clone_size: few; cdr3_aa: CSAQFIIGELFF; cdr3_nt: TGCAGCGCCCAGTTCATAATCGGGGAGCTGTTTTTT
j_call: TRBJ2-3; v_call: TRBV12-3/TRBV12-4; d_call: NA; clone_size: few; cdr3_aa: CASSLRGRLLGEDTDTQYF; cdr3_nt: TGTGCCAGCAGTTTACGGGGCAGGCTTCTGGGTGAGGACACAGATACGCAGTATTTT
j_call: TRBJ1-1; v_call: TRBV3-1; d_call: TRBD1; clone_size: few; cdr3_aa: CASSLTGAWTEAFF; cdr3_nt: TGTGCCAGCAGTTTAACAGGGGCATGGACTGAAGCTTTCTTT
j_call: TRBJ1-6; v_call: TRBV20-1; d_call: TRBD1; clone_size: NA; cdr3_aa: CSARTGTGGSSPLHF; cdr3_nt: TGCAGTGCTAGAACCGGGACAGGGGGCTCCTCACCCCTCCACTTT
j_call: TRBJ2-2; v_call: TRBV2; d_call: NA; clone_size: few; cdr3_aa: CASTSEPNTGELFF; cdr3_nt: TGTGCCAGCACCAGCGAACCGAACACCGGGGAGCTGTTTTTT
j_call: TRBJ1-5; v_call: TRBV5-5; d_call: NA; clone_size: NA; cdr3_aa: CASSLGLLGQPQHF; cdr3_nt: TGTGCCAGCAGCTTGGGACTCTTAGGTCAGCCCCAGCATTTT
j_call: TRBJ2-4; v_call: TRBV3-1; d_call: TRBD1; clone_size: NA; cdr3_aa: CASSHRDRGRQNIQYF; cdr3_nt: TGTGCCAGCAGCCACCGAGACAGGGGCCGGCAAAACATTCAGTACTTC
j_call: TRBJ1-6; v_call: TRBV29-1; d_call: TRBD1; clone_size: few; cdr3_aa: CSVRTGGDSPLHF; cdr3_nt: TGCAGCGTTCGGACAGGAGGGGATTCACCCCTCCACTTT
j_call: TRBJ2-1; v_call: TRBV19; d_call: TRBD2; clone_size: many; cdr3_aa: CASSIPGLEIYEQFF; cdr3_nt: TGTGCCAGTAGTATTCCGGGACTAGAAATCTATGAGCAGTTCTTC
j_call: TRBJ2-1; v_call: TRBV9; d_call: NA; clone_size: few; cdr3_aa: CASSGRDFEQFF; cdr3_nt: TGTGCCAGCAGCGGACGGGACTTTGAGCAGTTCTTC
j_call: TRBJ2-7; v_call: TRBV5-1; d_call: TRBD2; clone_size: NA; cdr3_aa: CASSFGLAGVGEQYF; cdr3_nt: TGCGCCAGCAGCTTCGGACTAGCGGGAGTAGGTGAGCAGTACTTC
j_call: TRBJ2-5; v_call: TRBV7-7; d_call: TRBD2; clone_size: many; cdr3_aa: CASSLAGGMETQYF; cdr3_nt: TGTGCCAGCAGCTTAGCCGGGGGGATGGAGACCCAGTACTTC
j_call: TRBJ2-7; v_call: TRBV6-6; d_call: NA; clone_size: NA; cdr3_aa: CASSYQAGSLYEQYF; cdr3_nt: TGTGCCAGCAGTTATCAGGCGGGAAGCCTCTACGAGCAGTACTTC
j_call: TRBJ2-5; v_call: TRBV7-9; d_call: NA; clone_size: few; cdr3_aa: CASSPVGSRETQYF; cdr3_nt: TGTGCCAGCAGCCCGGTCGGGAGTCGGGAGACCCAGTACTTC
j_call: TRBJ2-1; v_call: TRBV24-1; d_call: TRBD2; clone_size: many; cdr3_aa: CATSDAAGGPYNEQFF; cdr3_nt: TGTGCCACCAGTGACGCAGCGGGAGGACCCTACAATGAGCAGTTCTTC
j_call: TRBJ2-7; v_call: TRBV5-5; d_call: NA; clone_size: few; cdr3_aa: CASSLFGGGGYEQYF; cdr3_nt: TGTGCCAGCAGCTTGTTCGGAGGGGGCGGATACGAGCAGTACTTC
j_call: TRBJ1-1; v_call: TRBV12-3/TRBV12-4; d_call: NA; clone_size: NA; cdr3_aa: CASSLSGGQTEAFF; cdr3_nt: TGTGCCAGCAGTTTATCGGGGGGCCAGACTGAAGCTTTCTTT
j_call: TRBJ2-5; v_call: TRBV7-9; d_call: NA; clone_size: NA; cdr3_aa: CASSLRDEGETQYF; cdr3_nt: TGTGCCAGCAGCTTAAGGGACGAGGGAGAGACCCAGTACTTC
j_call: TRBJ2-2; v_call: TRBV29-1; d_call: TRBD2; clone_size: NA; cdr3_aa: CSGAGNTGELFF; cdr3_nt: TGCAGCGGAGCGGGAAACACCGGGGAGCTGTTTTTT
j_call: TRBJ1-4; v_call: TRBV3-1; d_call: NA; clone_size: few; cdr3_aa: CASSPRSGSQMGKLFF; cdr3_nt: TGTGCCAGCAGCCCCCGTTCCGGCTCGCAGATGGGAAAACTGTTTTTT
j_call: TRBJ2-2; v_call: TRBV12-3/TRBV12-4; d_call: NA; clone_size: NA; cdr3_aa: CASSHPPGQKNTGELFF; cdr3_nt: TGTGCCAGCAGCCACCCCCCCGGACAGAAAAACACCGGGGAGCTGTTTTTT
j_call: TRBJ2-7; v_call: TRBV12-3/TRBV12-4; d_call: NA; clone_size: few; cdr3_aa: CASSFPPAYEQYF; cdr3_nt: TGTGCCAGCAGTTTCCCACCCGCCTACGAGCAGTACTTC
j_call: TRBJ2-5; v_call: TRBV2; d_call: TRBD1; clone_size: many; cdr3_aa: CASGRRQGWETQYF; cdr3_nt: TGTGCCAGCGGGCGCCGACAGGGGTGGGAGACCCAGTACTTC
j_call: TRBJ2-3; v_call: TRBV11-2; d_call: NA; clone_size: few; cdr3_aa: CASSLVGGRTDTQYF; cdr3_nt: TGTGCCAGCAGCTTAGTGGGAGGACGCACAGATACGCAGTATTTT
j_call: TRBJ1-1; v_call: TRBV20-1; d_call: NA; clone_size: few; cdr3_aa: CSARVLKRGDTEAFF; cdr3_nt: TGCAGTGCTAGAGTGTTGAAGAGAGGGGACACTGAAGCTTTCTTT
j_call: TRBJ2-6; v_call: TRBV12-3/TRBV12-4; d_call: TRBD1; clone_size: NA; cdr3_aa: CASSPGQGISGANVLTF; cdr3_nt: TGTGCCAGCAGTCCCGGACAGGGCATCTCTGGGGCCAACGTCCTGACTTTC
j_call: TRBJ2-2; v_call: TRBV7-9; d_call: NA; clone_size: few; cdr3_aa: CASSFGSTGELFF; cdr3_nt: TGTGCCAGCAGCTTCGGGAGCACCGGGGAGCTGTTTTTT
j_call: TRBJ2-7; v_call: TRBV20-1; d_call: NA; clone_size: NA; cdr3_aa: CSAKVVSSYEQYF; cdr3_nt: TGCAGTGCTAAGGTAGTTAGCTCCTACGAGCAGTACTTC
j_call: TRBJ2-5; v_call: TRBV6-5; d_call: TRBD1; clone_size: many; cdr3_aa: CASRGQGQETQYF; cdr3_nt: TGTGCCAGCAGGGGACAGGGCCAGGAGACCCAGTACTTC